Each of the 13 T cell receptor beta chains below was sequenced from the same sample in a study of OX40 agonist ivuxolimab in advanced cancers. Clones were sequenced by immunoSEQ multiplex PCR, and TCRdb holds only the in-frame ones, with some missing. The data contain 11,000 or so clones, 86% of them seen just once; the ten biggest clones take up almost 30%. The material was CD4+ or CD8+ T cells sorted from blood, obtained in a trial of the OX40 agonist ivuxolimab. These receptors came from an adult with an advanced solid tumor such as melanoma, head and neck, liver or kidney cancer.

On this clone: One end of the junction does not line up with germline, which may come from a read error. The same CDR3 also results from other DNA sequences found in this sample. CDR3 residues: CASRTDGGNTEAFF. The CDR3 region has the DNA TGTGCCAGTAGGACGGACGGGGGAAACACTGAGGCTTTCTTT. This chain connects TRBV19 to TRBJ1-1, with D tentatively TRBD1 (5 bases). This CDR3 has 14 amino acids. CDR1 is LNHDA and CDR2 is SQIVND in the germline V gene (reference sequence).

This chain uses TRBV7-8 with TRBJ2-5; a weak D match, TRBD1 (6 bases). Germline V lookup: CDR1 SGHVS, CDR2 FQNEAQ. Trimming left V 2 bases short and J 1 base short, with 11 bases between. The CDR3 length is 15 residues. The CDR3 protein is CASSLSAGAQETQYF. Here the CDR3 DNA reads TGTGCCAGCAGCTTATCGGCAGGGGCCCAAGAGACCCAGTACTTC.

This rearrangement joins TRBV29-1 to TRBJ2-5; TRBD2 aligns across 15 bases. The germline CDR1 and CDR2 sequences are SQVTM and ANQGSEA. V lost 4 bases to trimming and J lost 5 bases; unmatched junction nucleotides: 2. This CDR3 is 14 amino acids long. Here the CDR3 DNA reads TGCAGCGTTGGGACTAGCGGGGGGGTGGAGACCCAGTACTTC. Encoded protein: CSVGTSGGVETQYF.

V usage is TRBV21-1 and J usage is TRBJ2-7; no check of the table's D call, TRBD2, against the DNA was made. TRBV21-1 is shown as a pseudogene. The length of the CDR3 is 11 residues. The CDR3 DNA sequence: TGTGCCAGCAGCGTTAATTACGAGCAGTACTTC. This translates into CASSVNYEQYF.

The CDR3 nucleotides read TGTGCCAGCACGGTGGGCAGTTCCTACGAGCAGTACTTC. It codes for CASTVGSSYEQYF. J is TRBJ2-7 and V is TRBV28; the D is unclear. Per germline, CDR1 MDHEN and CDR2 SYDVKM. The CDR3 consists of 13 residues. V gave up 7 bases and J gave up 1 base, with 11 bases separating them.

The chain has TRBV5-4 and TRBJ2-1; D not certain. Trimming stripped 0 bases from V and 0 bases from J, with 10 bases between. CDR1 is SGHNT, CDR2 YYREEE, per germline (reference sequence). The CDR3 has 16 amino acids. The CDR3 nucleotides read TGTGCCAGCAGCTTGGCTGCGACCCTCTCCTACAATGAGCAGTTCTTC. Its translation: CASSLAATLSYNEQFF.

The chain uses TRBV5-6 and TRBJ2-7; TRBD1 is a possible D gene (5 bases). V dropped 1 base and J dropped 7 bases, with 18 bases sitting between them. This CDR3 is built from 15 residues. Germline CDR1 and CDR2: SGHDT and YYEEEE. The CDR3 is CASSLRQIRAREQYF. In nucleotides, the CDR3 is TGTGCCAGCAGCTTGAGGCAAATCAGGGCAAGGGAGCAGTACTTC.

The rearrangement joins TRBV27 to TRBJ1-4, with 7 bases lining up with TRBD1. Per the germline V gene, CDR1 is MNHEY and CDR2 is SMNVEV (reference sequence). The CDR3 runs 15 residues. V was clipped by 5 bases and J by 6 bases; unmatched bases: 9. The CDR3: CASSPSGTAYEKLFF. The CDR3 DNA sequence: TGTGCCAGCAGTCCCTCGGGGACAGCTTATGAAAAACTGTTTTTT.

This CDR3 reads CASSQETSGGSSPYTQYF. CDR3 DNA sequence: TGTGCCAGCAGCCAAGAGACTAGCGGGGGGTCCTCTCCCTATACGCAGTATTTT. The V call is TRBV4-2, the J call TRBJ2-3, with TRBD2 matching 13 bases. The CDR3 is 18 residues long. CDR1 LGHNA and CDR2 YNFKEQ come from the germline V gene. J was trimmed by 7 bases and V by 0 bases; bases with no gene match: 10.

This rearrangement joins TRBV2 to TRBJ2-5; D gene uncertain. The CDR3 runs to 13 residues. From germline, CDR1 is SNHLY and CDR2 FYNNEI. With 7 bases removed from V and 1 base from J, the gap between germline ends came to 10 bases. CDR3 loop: CASTVMFQETQYF. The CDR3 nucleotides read TGTGCCAGCACCGTGATGTTCCAAGAGACCCAGTACTTC.

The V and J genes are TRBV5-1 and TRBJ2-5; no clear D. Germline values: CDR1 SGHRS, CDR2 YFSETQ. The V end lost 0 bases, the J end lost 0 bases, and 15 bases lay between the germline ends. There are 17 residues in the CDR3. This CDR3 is CASSLGINAPYQETQYF. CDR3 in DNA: TGCGCCAGCAGCTTGGGAATTAACGCCCCGTACCAAGAGACCCAGTACTTC.

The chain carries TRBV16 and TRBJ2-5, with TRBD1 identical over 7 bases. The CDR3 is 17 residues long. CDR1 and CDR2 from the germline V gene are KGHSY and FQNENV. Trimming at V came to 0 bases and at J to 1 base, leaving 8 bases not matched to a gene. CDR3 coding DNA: TGTGCCAGCAGCCAATCGAAGGGGGCGCCTTCCCAAGAGACCCAGTACTTC. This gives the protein CASSQSKGAPSQETQYF. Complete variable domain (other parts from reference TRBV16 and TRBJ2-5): GEEVAQTPKHLVRGEGQKAKLYCAPIKGHSYVFWYQQVLKNEFKFLISFQNENVFDETGMPKERFSAKCLPNSPCSLEIQATKLEDSAVYFCASSQSKGAPSQETQYFGPGTRLLVL.

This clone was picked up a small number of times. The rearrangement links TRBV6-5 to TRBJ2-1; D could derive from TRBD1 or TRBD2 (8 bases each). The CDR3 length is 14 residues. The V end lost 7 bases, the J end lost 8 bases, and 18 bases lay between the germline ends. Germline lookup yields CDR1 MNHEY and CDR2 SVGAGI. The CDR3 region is CASTGGDRRHEQFF. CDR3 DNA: TGTGCCAGCACCGGGGGGGACAGGCGACATGAGCAGTTCTTC.